The rows below give T cell receptor beta chains drawn from one sample of a study of metastatic and nonmetastatic thyroid tumors. With MiXCR, TCRdb called clones anew from the PCR reads. The data hold over 30,000 clones, with 25% to 30% observed a single time. Sample: blood. The receptors were gathered from a female donor with papillary thyroid cancer or a benign thyroid nodule (not recorded which). Some clones in this sample may be carry-over from other donors' samples. Each CDR3 is given with its conserved first and last residue. The listing skips clone size in some rows; elsewhere it reads once, few, many or a size class.

j_call,v_call,clone_size,cdr3_aa
TRBJ2-2,TRBV14,many,CASSPQNTGELFF
TRBJ2-1,TRBV15,once,CATSRDLALQFF
TRBJ1-4,TRBV20-1,.,CSVTESVEKLFF
TRBJ2-7,TRBV18,.,CASSPWPRSYEQYF
TRBJ2-5,TRBV5-1,many,CASSRGLAQETQYF
TRBJ2-1,TRBV3-1,many,CASSQLHNEQFF
TRBJ2-1,TRBV5-1,few,CASSLEQVARSNEQFF
TRBJ1-2,TRBV19,many,CASSSKGVYGGGYTF
TRBJ2-1,TRBV7-9,many,CASSLGGGLADNERNEQFF
TRBJ2-3,TRBV4-1,.,CASSQGTGLTDKQYF
TRBJ2-7,TRBV28,few,CASSPSAGQGAFDQYF
TRBJ2-1,TRBV9,many,CASSVERSGRAKEFF
TRBJ1-1,TRBV30,.,CAWSPWGGMNTEAFF
TRBJ2-3,TRBV4-1,.,CASTQEWGVSDTQYF
TRBJ1-4,TRBV3-1,many,CASSQDGAASGNEKLFF
TRBJ1-1,TRBV27,many,CASRIGGNTEAFF
TRBJ1-6,TRBV6-1,few,CASSHRFYNSPLHF
TRBJ1-6,TRBV6-5,.,CASSLDRSINNSPLHF
TRBJ2-2,TRBV12-3/TRBV12-4,.,CASSLYPAGDTGELFF
TRBJ1-6,TRBV28,few,CASSPPGQSPLHF
TRBJ2-3,TRBV27,.,CASSQPGQGSDTQYF
TRBJ2-1,TRBV28,.,CASSETGTRICEQFF
TRBJ2-1,TRBV7-3,.,CGSSASGVINEQFF
TRBJ2-3,TRBV6-2/TRBV6-3,many,CASSQTSGGAVTDTQYF
TRBJ2-7,TRBV18,many,CASSPAAEQYF
TRBJ1-6,TRBV7-8,.,CASSSTWGEESPLHF
TRBJ2-1,TRBV6-1,few,CASSGTSDYNEQFF
TRBJ1-1,TRBV28,.,CASSLLGQGNQAFF
TRBJ2-5,TRBV29-1,.,CSVVWDMEETQYF
TRBJ2-3,TRBV7-3,.,CASSFRAGLTDTQYF
TRBJ1-5,TRBV4-1,.,CASSQAPPPEEPQHF
TRBJ1-1,TRBV28,.,CASSFRRMNTEAFF
TRBJ2-7,TRBV19,.,CSSSTPTGGHEQYF
TRBJ2-7,TRBV30,medium-sized,CAWSVLSLGEQYF
TRBJ2-5,TRBV4-1,many,CASSQDRSAGRTQYF
TRBJ2-3,TRBV20-1,.,CSAERQGSDTQYF
TRBJ2-7,TRBV15,.,CATSSNNRGSYEQYF
TRBJ2-7,TRBV20-1,.,CSASTFLGGGTYEQYF
TRBJ2-5,TRBV19,many,CASSIDGSGSSLETQYF
TRBJ2-1,TRBV20-1,.,CSARIGGEVYNEQFF
TRBJ2-3,TRBV27,many,CASSVLATDTQYF
TRBJ1-3,TRBV6-1,.,CASSVVTDSGNTIYF
TRBJ1-5,TRBV28,few,CATQFLRWQPQHF